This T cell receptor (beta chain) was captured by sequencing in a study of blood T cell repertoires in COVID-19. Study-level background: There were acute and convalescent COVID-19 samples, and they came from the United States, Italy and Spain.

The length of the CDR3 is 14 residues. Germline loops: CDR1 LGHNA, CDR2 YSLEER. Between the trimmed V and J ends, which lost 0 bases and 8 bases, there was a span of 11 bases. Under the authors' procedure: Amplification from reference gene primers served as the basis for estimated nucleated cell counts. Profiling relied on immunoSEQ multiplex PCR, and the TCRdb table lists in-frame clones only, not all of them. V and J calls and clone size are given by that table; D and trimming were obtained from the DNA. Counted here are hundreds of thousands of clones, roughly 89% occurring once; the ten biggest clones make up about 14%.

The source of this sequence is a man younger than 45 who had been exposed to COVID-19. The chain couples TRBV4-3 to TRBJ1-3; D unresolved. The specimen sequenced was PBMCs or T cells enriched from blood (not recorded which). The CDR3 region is CASSQDQTSHTIYF. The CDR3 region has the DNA TGCGCCAGCAGCCAAGATCAGACATCGCACACCATATATTTT.